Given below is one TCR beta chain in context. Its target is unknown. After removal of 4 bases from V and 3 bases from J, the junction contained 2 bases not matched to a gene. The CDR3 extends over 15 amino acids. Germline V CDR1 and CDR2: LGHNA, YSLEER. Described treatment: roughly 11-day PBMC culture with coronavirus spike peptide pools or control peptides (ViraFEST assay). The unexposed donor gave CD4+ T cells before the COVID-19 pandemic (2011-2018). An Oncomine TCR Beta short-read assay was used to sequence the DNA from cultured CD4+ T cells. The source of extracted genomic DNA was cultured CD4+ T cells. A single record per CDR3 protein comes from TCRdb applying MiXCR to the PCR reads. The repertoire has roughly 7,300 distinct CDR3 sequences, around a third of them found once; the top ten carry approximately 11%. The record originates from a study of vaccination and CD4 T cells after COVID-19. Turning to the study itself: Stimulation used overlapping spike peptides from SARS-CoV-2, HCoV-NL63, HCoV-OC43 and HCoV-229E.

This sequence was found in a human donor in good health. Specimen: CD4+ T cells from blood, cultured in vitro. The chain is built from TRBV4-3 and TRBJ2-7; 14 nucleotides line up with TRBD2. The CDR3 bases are TGCGCCAGCAGCCGCGGGACTAGCGGGAGCTACGAGCAGTACTTC. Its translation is CASSRGTSGSYEQYF.